The present T cell receptor beta chain was sequenced within a study of glioma-infiltrating T cells. V lost 4 bases, J lost 3 bases, and 0 bases stayed unmatched. The germline V gene encodes CDR1 SQVTM and CDR2 ANQGSEA. The CDR3 loop spans 12 amino acids. This clonotype came up a few times. The antigen is undetermined. General observations from the study: Non-neoplastic patients had below-expected tissue-blood divergence, while all gliomas exceeded expectation.

The iRepertoire nested amplicon-rescue multiplex PCR amplified TCR alpha and beta CDR3s from RNA. Via MiXCR, TCRdb re-called the multiplex PCR reads, giving one row per CDR3 protein. The repertoire includes some 130,000 distinct CDR3 sequences, under 25% of them detected once, and 27% sits in the top ten. The TCR was taken from a human donor with low-grade glioma or glioblastoma, undergoing nonglioma brain surgery, or in good health (not recorded which). Source material: glioma tissue, nonneoplastic brain tissue, or PBMCs (not recorded which). This chain joins TRBV29-1 and TRBJ1-2; 9 bases fit TRBD1. The CDR3 DNA is TGCAGCGTTGGACAGGGGGACTATGGCTACACCTTC. Protein: CSVGQGDYGYTF.